This TCR beta chain was sequenced for a study of shared clonotypes between healthy human individuals. Here immunoSEQ multiplex PCR was the method, and the copy in TCRdb shows in-frame clones only, minus some. Of under 2.5 million clones in the sample, 85% to 95% are singletons; the top ten hold 0.37%. The V end was cut by 5 bases, the J end by 6 bases, with 11 bases between. CDR3 length: 13 residues. The V gene's germline CDR1 is MNHEY and CDR2 SVGAGI. The sequencing input was naive CD4+ T cells from PBMCs. As to subset: CD45RA+ positively selected. This chain uses TRBV6-5 with TRBJ1-5; TRBD1 might be the D (6 bases). This sequence was found in a man aged 18 to 30 in good health. Some clones in this sample may be carry-over from other donors' samples. CDR3: CASSQTGVQPQHF. In nucleotides, the CDR3 is TGTGCCAGCAGTCAGACAGGAGTTCAGCCCCAGCATTTT.